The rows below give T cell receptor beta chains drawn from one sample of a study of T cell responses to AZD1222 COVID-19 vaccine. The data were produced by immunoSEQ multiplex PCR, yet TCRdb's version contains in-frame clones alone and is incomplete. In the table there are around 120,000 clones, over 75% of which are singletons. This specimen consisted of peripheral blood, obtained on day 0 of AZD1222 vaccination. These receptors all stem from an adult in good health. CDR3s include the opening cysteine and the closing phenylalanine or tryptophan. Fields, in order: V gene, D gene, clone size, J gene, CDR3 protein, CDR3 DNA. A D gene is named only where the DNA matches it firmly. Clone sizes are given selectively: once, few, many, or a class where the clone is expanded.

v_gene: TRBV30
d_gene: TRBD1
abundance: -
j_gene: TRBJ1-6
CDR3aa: CAWSIKQGQNSPLHF
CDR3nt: TGTGCCTGGAGTATCAAACAGGGGCAAAATTCACCCCTCCACTTT

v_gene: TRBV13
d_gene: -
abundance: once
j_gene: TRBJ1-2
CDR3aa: CASSLDSYGYTF
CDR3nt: TGTGCCAGCAGCCTCGACAGCTATGGCTACACCTTC

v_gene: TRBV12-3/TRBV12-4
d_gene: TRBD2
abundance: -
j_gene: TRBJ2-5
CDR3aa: CASSWEGRIQYF
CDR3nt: TGTGCCAGCAGTTGGGAGGGGCGCATCCAGTACTTC

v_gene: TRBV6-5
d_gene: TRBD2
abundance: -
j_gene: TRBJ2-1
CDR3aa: CASLAGGWDEQFF
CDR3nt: TGTGCCAGCCTAGCGGGAGGATGGGATGAGCAGTTCTTC

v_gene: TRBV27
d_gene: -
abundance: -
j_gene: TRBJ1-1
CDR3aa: CASSLGSGVEAFF
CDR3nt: TGTGCCAGCAGTTTAGGCAGCGGGGTTGAAGCTTTCTTT

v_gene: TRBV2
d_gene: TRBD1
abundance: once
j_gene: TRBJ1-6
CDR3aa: CASSKGTGGGSPLHF
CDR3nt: TGTGCCAGCAGTAAAGGGACAGGGGGAGGCTCACCCCTCCACTTT

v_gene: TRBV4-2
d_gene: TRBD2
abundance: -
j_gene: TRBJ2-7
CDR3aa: CASSLRLASGRYEQYF
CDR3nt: TGTGCCAGCAGCCTCCGACTGGCTAGCGGGAGGTACGAGCAGTACTTC

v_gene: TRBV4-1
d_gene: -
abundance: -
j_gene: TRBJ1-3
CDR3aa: CASSQDRGSVGRPGNTIYF
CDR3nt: TGCGCCAGCAGCCAAGATAGGGGGTCAGTGGGGCGCCCTGGAAACACCATATATTTT

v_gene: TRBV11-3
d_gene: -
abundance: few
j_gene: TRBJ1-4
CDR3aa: CASSLDPRDEKLFF
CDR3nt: TGTGCCAGCAGCTTAGACCCCAGGGACGAAAAACTGTTTTTT

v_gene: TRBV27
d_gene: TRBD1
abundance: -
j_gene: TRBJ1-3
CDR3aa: CASSLSGGSGNTIYF
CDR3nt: TGTGCCAGCAGTTTGTCAGGGGGCTCTGGAAACACCATATATTTT

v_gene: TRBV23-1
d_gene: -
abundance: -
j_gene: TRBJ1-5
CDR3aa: CASSQSRVGGCCQPQHF
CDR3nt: TGCGCCAGCAGTCAATCACGGGTGGGGGGATGTTGCCAGCCCCAGCATTTT